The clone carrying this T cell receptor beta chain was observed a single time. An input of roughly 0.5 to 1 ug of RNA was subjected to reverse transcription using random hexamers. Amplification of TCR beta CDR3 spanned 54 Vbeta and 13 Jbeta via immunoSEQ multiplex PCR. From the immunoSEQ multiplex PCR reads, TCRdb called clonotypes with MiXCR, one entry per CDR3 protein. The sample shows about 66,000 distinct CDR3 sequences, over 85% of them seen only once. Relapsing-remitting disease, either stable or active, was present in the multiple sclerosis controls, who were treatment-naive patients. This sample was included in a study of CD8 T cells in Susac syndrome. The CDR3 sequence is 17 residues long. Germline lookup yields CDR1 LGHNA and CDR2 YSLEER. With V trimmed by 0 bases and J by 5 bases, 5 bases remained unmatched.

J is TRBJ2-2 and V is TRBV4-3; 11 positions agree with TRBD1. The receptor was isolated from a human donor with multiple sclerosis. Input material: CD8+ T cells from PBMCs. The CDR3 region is CASSQDGQGALTGELFF. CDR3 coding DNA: TGCGCCAGCAGCCAAGACGGACAGGGGGCGTTGACCGGGGAGCTGTTTTTT.